This T cell receptor (beta chain) was sequenced for a study of T-cell reconstitution after alpha-beta-depleted transplantation in children. The CDR3 runs 13 residues. J gave up 2 bases and V 6 bases, and 3 bases lay outside the gene matches. Germline V lookup: CDR1 DFQATT, CDR2 SNEGSKA (reference sequence). This clonotype was recorded at least ten times. This sample's TCRbeta library carried unique molecular identifier barcodes. TCRdb re-called the PCR reads with MiXCR, one entry per CDR3 protein. The top ten hold 13% of the sample, which has about 200,000 distinct CDR3 sequences, roughly 14% seen once.

The TCR sequence derives from a human donor who donated a stem cell graft to a child with acute lymphoblastic leukemia. The rearrangement uses TRBV20-1 and TRBJ2-5; the match to TRBD1 covers 10 bases. The input for sequencing was PBMCs from the stem cell graft donor, taken from the stem cell graft. CDR3 amino acids: CSARTGGQETQYF. In DNA form, the CDR3 reads TGCAGTGCCCGGACAGGGGGTCAAGAGACCCAGTACTTC.